The 31 T cell receptor beta chains reported below all come from one sample, sequenced in a study of shared clonotypes between healthy human individuals. Profiling relied on immunoSEQ multiplex PCR, and the TCRdb table lists in-frame clones only, not all of them. The table shows approximately 2,000,000 clones, with about nine tenths occurring only once. Sequencing was carried out using naive CD4+ T cells from PBMCs. This sample's subset: CD45RA+ positively selected. The receptors come from a man between 18 and 35 years old in good health. Some clones in this sample may be carry-over from other donors' samples.

The CDR3: CASRDDSLAKNIQYF. The CDR3 DNA reads as TGTGCCAGCAGGGACGACAGTTTAGCCAAAAACATTCAGTACTTC. This rearrangement joins TRBV2 to TRBJ2-4; TRBD1 might be the D (5 bases). The CDR3 spans 15 residues. CDR1 is SNHLY, CDR2 FYNNEI, per germline. The V and J ends lost 6 bases and 0 bases respectively, with 12 bases between them.

Of note for this clone: The same CDR3 can be traced to other DNA sequences in this sample. The chain carries TRBV28 and TRBJ2-1; 12 bases line up with TRBD2. CDR1 is MDHEN and CDR2 is SYDVKM in the germline V gene. This CDR3 spans 16 amino acids. The V segment lost 4 bases and the J segment 2 bases; nucleotides outside the gene matches: 3. DNA of the CDR3: TGTGCCAGCAGTTCCCGACTAGCGGGAGCCTACAATGAGCAGTTCTTC. As protein: CASSSRLAGAYNEQFF.

V and J are TRBV4-3 and TRBJ2-2, with D possibly TRBD2 on 5 matching bases. The CDR3 spans 15 residues. Germline CDR1 is LGHNA and CDR2 is YSLEER. Trimming took 3 bases from V and 0 from J, leaving 8 bases between them. The CDR3: CASSQEVANTGELFF. CDR3 DNA: TGCGCCAGCAGCCAGGAGGTTGCGAACACCGGGGAGCTGTTTTTT.

V usage is TRBV7-2 and J usage is TRBJ2-3; D is possibly TRBD1 (6 bases). CDR1 SGHTA and CDR2 FQGNSA come from the germline V gene. V was clipped by 3 bases and J by 0 bases, with 13 bases between them. The CDR3 contains 16 residues. This chain's CDR3 is CASSFTGTLSTDTQYF. The DNA of the CDR3 is TGTGCCAGCAGCTTTACCGGGACACTGAGCACAGATACGCAGTATTTT.

V is TRBV28 and J is TRBJ1-1, with a possible D match to TRBD1 (5 bases). Germline values: CDR1 MDHEN, CDR2 SYDVKM. CDR3 length: 14 residues. Trimming removed 2 bases from V and 4 bases from J, with 11 bases in between. The CDR3 sequence is CASSLGRTRTEAFF. CDR3 DNA: TGTGCCAGCAGTTTAGGCCGGACACGCACTGAAGCTTTCTTT. Variable domain in full (rest from reference TRBV28 and TRBJ1-1): DVKVTQSSRYLVKRTGEKVFLECVQDMDHENMFWYRQDPGLGLRLIYFSYDVKMKEKGDIPEGYSVSREKKERFSLILESASTNQTSMYLCASSLGRTRTEAFFGQGTRLTVV.

The chain uses TRBV19 and TRBJ2-2, with D perhaps TRBD1 or TRBD2 (5 bases each). Germline loops: CDR1 LNHDA, CDR2 SQIVND (reference sequence). The CDR3 has 17 residues. V was shortened by 5 bases and J by 2 bases, with 18 bases between the two germline ends. DNA for the CDR3: TGTGCCAGTAGTTCCCCCCCGGGACGTCCTAACACCGGGGAGCTGTTTTTT. The encoded protein is CASSSPPGRPNTGELFF.

The chain employs TRBV7-2 and TRBJ2-7; 7 bases line up with TRBD2. Germline loops: CDR1 SGHTA, CDR2 FQGNSA. After removal of 5 bases from V and 4 bases from J, the junction contained 8 bases not matched to a gene. This CDR3 region has 14 residues. The CDR3 sequence is CASSGGGSQYEQYF. The CDR3, as DNA: TGTGCCAGCAGCGGGGGAGGGTCCCAATACGAGCAGTACTTC. The full variable domain, with the rest looked up from reference TRBV7-2 and TRBJ2-7, is GAGVSQSPSNKVTEKGKDVELRCDPISGHTALYWYRQSLGQGLEFLIYFQGNSAPDKSGLPSDRFSAERTGGSVSTLTIQRTQQEDSAVYLCASSGGGSQYEQYFGPGTRLTVT.

A single count supports this clone. The V call is TRBV19, the J call TRBJ1-2; tentative D call: TRBD1 (6 bases). In germline, CDR1 is LNHDA, CDR2 SQIVND (reference sequence). The CDR3 consists of 13 residues. The germline V and J ends were trimmed by 8 bases and 7 bases, with 17 bases remaining between them. The CDR3 protein is CASAPAGGPGYTF. CDR3 nucleotides: TGTGCCAGTGCCCCCGCGGGGGGGCCTGGCTACACCTTC.

The V and J genes are TRBV27 and TRBJ2-7; D may be TRBD2 (6 bases). The germline CDR1 and CDR2 sequences are MNHEY and SMNVEV (reference sequence). The CDR3 length is 16 residues. V was shortened by 2 bases and J by 2 bases, with 16 bases between the two germline ends. The CDR3 protein is CASSLKGSGPPYEQYF. The CDR3 DNA sequence: TGTGCCAGCAGTTTAAAGGGTAGCGGACCCCCCTACGAGCAGTACTTC.

As for this clone: This specimen includes other DNA sequences encoding the same CDR3. The V call is TRBV5-1, the J call TRBJ1-1; TRBD1 matches 8 bases. Per germline, CDR1 SGHRS and CDR2 YFSETQ. Losses at the gene ends were 4 bases for V and 1 base for J; bases not matched to a gene: 3. The CDR3 runs 14 residues. The CDR3 protein is CASSQTGGNTEAFF. CDR3 sequence (DNA): TGCGCCAGCAGCCAAACAGGGGGGAACACTGAAGCTTTCTTT. Full variable domain (rest looked up from reference TRBV5-1 and TRBJ1-1): KAGVTQTPRYLIKTRGQQVTLSCSPISGHRSVSWYQQTPGQGLQFLFEYFSETQRNKGNFPGRFSGRQFSNSRSEMNVSTLELGDSALYLCASSQTGGNTEAFFGQGTRLTVV.

The chain uses TRBV11-3 and TRBJ2-3; 13 bases map to TRBD2. The CDR3 covers 16 residues. V lost 5 bases and J lost 4; bases outside the gene matches: 6. Germline V gene sequence: CDR1 SGHNT, CDR2 YENEEA. The chain's CDR3 is CASSQGLAGDADTQYF. CDR3 nucleotide sequence: TGTGCCAGCAGCCAAGGACTAGCGGGAGATGCAGATACGCAGTATTTT.

This chain links TRBV6-5 with TRBJ1-5, with TRBD1 matching over 8 bases. Trimming cost V 6 bases and J 7 bases; bases outside gene matches: 8. Germline V CDR1 and CDR2: MNHEY, SVGAGI. There are 14 residues in the CDR3. CDR3 loop: CASSTYRGAQPQHF. CDR3 in DNA: TGTGCCAGCAGCACGTACAGGGGGGCCCAGCCCCAGCATTTT.

The chain combines TRBV27 with TRBJ2-1; D remains ambiguous. The CDR3 runs 15 residues. V shed 1 base and J shed 6 bases, with 13 bases lying between them. CDR1 and CDR2 (germline): MNHEY, SMNVEV (reference sequence). The CDR3 spells CASSLWATQSNEQFF. CDR3 nucleotide sequence: TGTGCCAGCAGTTTATGGGCCACTCAGAGCAATGAGCAGTTCTTC.

The chain has TRBV28 and TRBJ1-4, with TRBD1 matching over 9 bases. CDR3 length equals 18 residues. Unmatched junction bases numbered 12, after V lost 1 base and J lost 6 bases. Per germline, CDR1 MDHEN and CDR2 SYDVKM. The CDR3 region has the DNA TGTGCCAGCAGTTTATTAGGGACAGGGCCCTTTGGGGATGAAAAACTGTTTTTT. Translated, it gives CASSLLGTGPFGDEKLFF.

The chain employs TRBV5-1 and TRBJ2-1; a possible D gene is TRBD2 (5 bases). The V gene's germline CDR1 is SGHRS and CDR2 YFSETQ. V lost 6 bases to trimming and J lost 1 base, with 17 bases between them. This CDR3 is 16 amino acids long. The CDR3 DNA reads as TGCGCCAGCACCCCTGGGAGCGCAAATTCCTACAATGAGCAGTTCTTC. It is translated as CASTPGSANSYNEQFF.

The V gene is TRBV11-2, the J gene TRBJ2-7; perhaps TRBD2 as D (6 bases). The CDR3 runs to 14 residues. Germline lookup yields CDR1 SGHAT and CDR2 FQNNGV. V was pared by 5 bases and J by 7 bases, with 18 bases between. CDR3 sequence reads: CASSPSGPAGEQYF. DNA of the CDR3: TGTGCCAGCAGCCCCAGCGGGCCGGCGGGAGAGCAGTACTTC.

V is TRBV11-2 and J is TRBJ2-7, with TRBD1 identical over 9 bases. Germline CDR1 is SGHAT and CDR2 is FQNNGV. The V gene end was trimmed by 1 base and the J gene end by 6 bases; junction bases not matched to a gene: 7. The CDR3 loop spans 15 amino acids. The CDR3 sequence is CASSLGMGQGGEQYF. The DNA of the CDR3 is TGTGCCAGCAGCTTAGGGATGGGACAGGGTGGCGAGCAGTACTTC.

The chain uses TRBV28 and TRBJ2-3, with D possibly matching TRBD2 (6 bases). V lost 7 bases and J lost 3, with 11 bases in between. This CDR3 is 13 amino acids long. The germline V gene has CDR1 MDHEN and CDR2 SYDVKM. CDR3 in DNA: TGTGCCAGCACGCGGGGAGTGACAGATACGCAGTATTTT. Protein product: CASTRGVTDTQYF. The variable domain in full, completed from reference TRBV28 and TRBJ2-3, reads DVKVTQSSRYLVKRTGEKVFLECVQDMDHENMFWYRQDPGLGLRLIYFSYDVKMKEKGDIPEGYSVSREKKERFSLILESASTNQTSMYLCASTRGVTDTQYFGPGTRLTVL.

Concerning this clone itself: This sample also contains other DNA sequences that code for the same CDR3. The CDR3 here is CASSPGNTIYF. CDR3 in DNA: TGTGCGAGCTCACCTGGAAACACCATATATTTT. V gene TRBV5-5 combines with J gene TRBJ1-3; D uncertain. The length of the CDR3 is 11 residues. In germline, CDR1 is SGHKS, CDR2 YYEKEE (reference sequence).

The chain combines TRBV19 with TRBJ1-5; possible D gene TRBD1, 5 bases. Germline V gene lookup returns CDR1 LNHDA and CDR2 SQIVND (reference sequence). The CDR3 contains 13 residues. V was shortened by 7 bases and J by 7 bases, with 14 bases between the two germline ends. The CDR3 DNA follows: TGTGCCAGTAAGGCCAGGGTCGGACAGCCCCAGCATTTT. This encodes CASKARVGQPQHF.

As regards this clone: Other DNA sequences in this specimen translate into the identical CDR3. The rearrangement joins TRBV28 to TRBJ1-4, with D maybe TRBD1 (5 bases). This CDR3 region has 15 residues. Germline CDR1 reads MDHEN; CDR2 reads SYDVKM. With 7 bases removed from V and 0 bases from J, the gap between germline ends came to 12 bases. CDR3 DNA: TGTGCCAGCATACCTGGAGGGGCAACTAATGAAAAACTGTTTTTT. This sequence encodes CASIPGGATNEKLFF.

V is TRBV29-1 and J is TRBJ1-1; D remains unclear. CDR3 length: 11 residues. CDR1 and CDR2 (germline): SQVTM, ANQGSEA. The germline V and J ends were trimmed by 7 bases and 3 bases, with 9 bases remaining between them. Here the CDR3 reads CSARRDTEAFF. The CDR3 DNA follows: TGCAGCGCCCGGAGGGACACTGAAGCTTTCTTT.

The chain has TRBV5-1 and TRBJ2-3; D is tentatively TRBD1 or TRBD2 (7 bases each). The germline V gene encodes CDR1 SGHRS and CDR2 YFSETQ. The CDR3 loop spans 16 amino acids. V lost 7 bases, J lost 2 bases, and 20 bases lay in between. The CDR3 spells CASSSGGAGPTDTQYF. In DNA, the CDR3 is TGCGCCAGCTCCTCAGGGGGGGCAGGGCCCACAGATACGCAGTATTTT.

The chain uses TRBV5-6 and TRBJ1-2, with D possibly matching TRBD1 (6 bases). Germline V lookup: CDR1 SGHDT, CDR2 YYEEEE. The CDR3 is 14 residues long. Deletions cut 4 bases from V and 2 bases from J, with 12 bases between. The CDR3 sequence is CASSRQEVNYGYTF. In nucleotides, the CDR3 is TGTGCCAGCAGCCGACAGGAAGTGAACTATGGCTACACCTTC.

The chain uses TRBV2 and TRBJ1-4; 10 bases line up with TRBD1. Germline CDR1 reads SNHLY; CDR2 reads FYNNEI. The CDR3 runs to 15 residues. V lost 7 bases, J lost 6 bases, and 8 bases stayed unmatched. The CDR3 loop reads CASTPRGQGHEKLFF. CDR3 coding DNA: TGTGCCAGCACCCCCCGGGGACAGGGGCATGAAAAACTGTTTTTT.

This chain joins TRBV7-2 and TRBJ2-5; D perhaps matches TRBD1 (6 bases). The tail of the sequence fits TRBJ2-7 better, so the J call may be wrong. The germline V gene has CDR1 SGHTA and CDR2 FQGNSA. This CDR3 comprises 14 residues. In nucleotides, the CDR3 is TGTGCCAGCAGCGAGGTGGGGGCTCGGTACGAGCAGTACTTC. Translating gives CASSEVGARYEQYF.

This rearrangement joins TRBV6-1 to TRBJ2-1; 8 bases are shared with TRBD2. The CDR3 sequence is 12 residues long. Germline trimming cut 3 bases from V and 8 bases from J; bases unmatched to any gene: 0. The germline CDR1 and CDR2 sequences are MNHNS and SASEGT. CDR3: CASSETSDEQFF. The CDR3 nucleotides read TGTGCCAGCAGTGAGACTAGCGATGAGCAGTTCTTC.

This chain connects TRBV25-1 to TRBJ2-5; D is uncertain. Between the trimmed V and J ends, which lost 3 bases and 4 bases, there was a span of 12 bases. Germline V gives CDR1 MGHDK, CDR2 SYGVNS. The CDR3 contains 14 residues. The CDR3 loop reads CASSDSGQGETQYF. The DNA of the CDR3 is TGTGCCAGCAGTGATTCCGGGCAAGGAGAGACCCAGTACTTC.

The V call is TRBV27, the J call TRBJ2-7; TRBD1 or TRBD2 may be the D gene (6 bases each). The germline V and J ends were trimmed by 4 bases and 4 bases, with 17 bases remaining between them. CDR1 is MNHEY, CDR2 SMNVEV, per germline (reference sequence). The CDR3 contains 15 residues. The DNA of the CDR3 is TGTGCCAGCAGTTCCGCGGGGTCCACAGGGTACGAGCAGTACTTC. Translating it yields CASSSAGSTGYEQYF.

The chain employs TRBV5-6 and TRBJ2-5; tentatively, D is TRBD1 or TRBD2 (5 bases each). Germline V gene sequence: CDR1 SGHDT, CDR2 YYEEEE. CDR3 length equals 15 residues. Trimming removed 4 bases from V and 4 bases from J, with 17 bases in between. Here the CDR3 reads CASSGDLGRIETQYF. CDR3 in DNA: TGTGCCAGCAGCGGGGATTTGGGACGGATAGAGACCCAGTACTTC.

This clone is a singleton in its sample. CDR3 protein: CASSQDFFPYEQYF. The DNA of the CDR3 is TGCGCCAGCAGCCAAGACTTTTTCCCCTACGAGCAGTACTTC. The J gene is TRBJ2-7, the V gene TRBV4-1, with D unresolved. This CDR3 contains 14 residues. V was clipped by 0 bases and J by 2 bases, with 8 bases between them. CDR1 MGHRA and CDR2 YSYEKL come from the germline V gene.